The T cell receptor (beta chain) described here comes from a study of T cells after posttransplantation cyclophosphamide. The study, taken as a whole, reports: After PTCy, TRB diversity resembled that of CNI/methotrexate controls. Donor-recipient repertoire similarity was low at 1-2 months, rising over year one.

The related graft donor's blood sample was taken on the day of bone marrow donation. This clone was picked up many times. The antigen remains unidentified. The V end was cut by 0 bases, the J end by 9 bases, with 16 bases between. Germline values: CDR1 SGHNT, CDR2 YYREEE (reference sequence). The CDR3 covers 15 residues. Sequenced by immunoSEQ multiplex PCR; TCRdb stores in-frame clones only, minus some. The record shows about 38,000 clones for this sample, with no singletons present. This clonotype was obtained from a man younger than 40 in good health and a related stem cell transplant donor. The rearrangement links TRBV5-4 to TRBJ1-3, with unresolved D. The material sequenced was PBMCs. The CDR3 region has the DNA TGTGCCAGCAGCTTGGGAACGGGGAATAGGACCACCATATATTTT. Residues: CASSLGTGNRTTIYF.